These 6 T cell receptor beta chains originate from one sample sequenced in a study of blood T cells in healthy people across ages. Through a sample-barcoded 5' primer and a J-beta primer mix, a second PCR was run for roughly 7 to 12 cycles. TCRdb re-called the 5' RACE reads with MiXCR, one entry per CDR3 protein. The table includes some 900,000 distinct CDR3 sequences, around 30% detected once. Sequencing was done on a sample of blood. Source of these receptors: a woman older than 75 in good health.

This clonotype was detected many times. The chain employs TRBV10-1 and TRBJ1-2; no clear D. The germline V and J ends were trimmed by 3 bases and 6 bases, with 11 bases remaining between them. This CDR3 spans 13 amino acids. In germline, CDR1 is WNHNN, CDR2 SYGVQD (reference sequence). CDR3 protein: CASSERPVDGYTF. The DNA of the CDR3 is TGCGCCAGCAGTGAACGGCCGGTTGATGGCTACACCTTC.

This clonotype was seen many times. The rearrangement joins TRBV18 to TRBJ1-2; D may be TRBD1 (5 bases). The germline CDR1 and CDR2 sequences are KGHSH and LQKENI. V was clipped by 3 bases and J by 2 bases, with 10 bases between them. There are 14 residues in the CDR3. CDR3 coding DNA: TGTGCCAGCTCACCTTCCCGGGACAACTATGGCTACACCTTC. It specifies CASSPSRDNYGYTF.

This clonotype was counted at least ten times. The CDR3 is CASSQDRGRRSTDTQYF. The CDR3 nucleotides read TGCGCCAGCAGCCAAGATAGAGGGCGGCGGAGCACAGATACGCAGTATTTT. This chain links TRBV4-3 with TRBJ2-3; TRBD2 is a possible D gene (5 bases). The germline V and J ends were trimmed by 0 bases and 0 bases, with 13 bases remaining between them. Looked up from germline, CDR1 is LGHNA and CDR2 is YSLEER. The length of the CDR3 is 17 residues.

The chain uses TRBV6-1 and TRBJ2-6; a weak D match, TRBD1 (5 bases). V was trimmed by 5 bases and J by 3 bases, leaving 11 bases between them. Germline loops: CDR1 MNHNS, CDR2 SASEGT. CDR3 length: 15 amino acids. This chain's CDR3 is CASSSQGYGANVLTF. Written as DNA, the CDR3 is TGTGCCAGCAGTTCCCAGGGTTATGGGGCCAACGTCCTGACTTTC.

This clonotype has a handful of counts. A read error is possible here, since a much larger clone lies one base away. J is TRBJ2-7 and V is TRBV11-2; D unclear. TRBJ2-5 explains the end of the DNA better; the J call may be wrong. There are 15 residues in the CDR3. The V gene's germline CDR1 is SGHAT and CDR2 FQNNGV. This chain's CDR3 is CASSLRTDGSKTQYF. The CDR3 nucleotides are TGTGCCAGCAGCCTCCGTACGGACGGGTCGAAGACCCAGTACTTC.

This clonotype showed up many times. The chain has TRBV25-1 and TRBJ2-7; 7 bases are a match to TRBD1. Germline V CDR1 and CDR2: MGHDK, SYGVNS. V lost 1 base to trimming and J lost 2 bases; unmatched junction nucleotides: 5. The CDR3 contains 15 residues. CDR3 in amino acids: CASSESQGQPYEQYF. CDR3 nucleotides: TGTGCCAGCAGTGAATCCCAGGGACAGCCCTACGAGCAGTACTTC.